A single sample is the source of the 21 T cell receptor beta chains below, sequenced in a study of cytomegalovirus exposure and HLA in healthy donors. The primer mix had 60 Vbeta and 13 Jbeta primers. Clones were sequenced by immunoSEQ multiplex PCR, and TCRdb holds only the in-frame ones, with some missing. The top ten clones hold roughly 1.7% of a sample with 90,000 to 120,000 clones, 78% of them seen once. Material: PBMCs. These receptor sequences come from a woman between 40 and 55 years old in good health and CMV-seronegative.

The CDR3 DNA reads as TGTGCCAGCAGTGCCGGGACTAGCGGGAGGGAGAGCAAAAACATTCAGTACTTC. Its protein is CASSAGTSGRESKNIQYF. The chain links TRBV6-1 to TRBJ2-4; the match to TRBD2 covers 16 bases. Germline assignment: CDR1 MNHNS and CDR2 SASEGT. With 4 bases clipped from V and 3 bases from J, the junction kept 6 bases outside the gene matches. This CDR3 comprises 18 residues.

This sequence joins TRBV12-5 and TRBJ2-1; 13 bases fit TRBD2. Trimming removed 6 bases from V and 0 bases from J; junction bases left unmatched: 8. This CDR3 is built from 18 residues. From germline, CDR1 is LGHNT and CDR2 FRNRAP. The CDR3 region has the DNA TGTGCTAGTGGCTGGGGACTAGCGGGACTGAGCTCCTACAATGAGCAGTTCTTC. It codes for CASGWGLAGLSSYNEQFF.

This clone was seen a handful of times. The chain uses TRBV4-1 and TRBJ2-3, with D tentatively TRBD2 (6 bases). Germline lookup yields CDR1 MGHRA and CDR2 YSYEKL. CDR3 size: 14 residues. Trimming took 1 base from V and 7 from J, leaving 12 bases between them. In DNA form, the CDR3 reads TGCGCCAGCAGCCAAGTCGGGAGCGTGAATACGCAGTATTTT. Encoded protein: CASSQVGSVNTQYF.

The chain couples TRBV19 to TRBJ1-1; D gene unclear. Germline CDR1 is LNHDA and CDR2 is SQIVND (reference sequence). The CDR3 loop spans 14 amino acids. With 5 bases removed from V and 0 bases from J, the gap between germline ends came to 10 bases. The CDR3 spells CASSVSAMNTEAFF. The CDR3 bases are TGTGCCAGTAGTGTCAGCGCCATGAACACTGAAGCTTTCTTT.

The gene calls are TRBV27 and TRBJ2-1; 8 positions match TRBD1. This CDR3 spans 15 amino acids. With V trimmed by 5 bases and J by 0 bases, 3 bases remained unmatched. The germline gives CDR1 MNHEY, CDR2 SMNVEV (reference sequence). The CDR3 here is CASSTQGASYNEQFF. The CDR3, as DNA: TGTGCCAGCAGTACCCAGGGGGCCTCCTACAATGAGCAGTTCTTC.

In its sample, this clone was seen once. The chain combines TRBV19 with TRBJ2-2, with D possibly matching TRBD1 (6 bases). V lost 6 bases, J lost 1 base, and 21 bases lay in between. The CDR3 has 18 amino acids. From germline, CDR1 is LNHDA and CDR2 SQIVND (reference sequence). The CDR3: CASSNLRGRQENTGELFF. The CDR3 DNA reads as TGTGCCAGTAGCAATTTACGTGGTAGACAGGAGAACACCGGGGAGCTGTTTTTT. The full variable domain, its missing parts supplied by reference TRBV19 and TRBJ2-2, is DGGITQSPKYLFRKEGQNVTLSCEQNLNHDAMYWYRQDPGQGLRLIYYSQIVNDFQKGDIAEGYSVSREKKESFPLTVTSAQKNPTAFYLCASSNLRGRQENTGELFFGEGSRLTVL.

This clone was recorded a few times. This chain connects TRBV6-5 to TRBJ2-7; 8 bases line up with TRBD2. The CDR3 has 14 amino acids. Germline CDR1 and CDR2: MNHEY and SVGAGI. Unmatched junction bases numbered 8, after V lost 4 bases and J lost 6 bases. In nucleotides, the CDR3 is TGTGCCAGCAGTTTCGATGGGACTAGGGTCGAGCAGTACTTC. The encoded protein is CASSFDGTRVEQYF.

J is TRBJ1-4 and V is TRBV2; tentative D call: TRBD1 (5 bases). Trimming shortened V by 8 bases and J by 8 bases, and 21 bases separated the two germline ends. Germline V gene data show CDR1 as SNHLY and CDR2 as FYNNEI. The CDR3 spans 15 residues. The CDR3 loop reads CASGQGLHPDEKLFF. In DNA, the CDR3 is TGTGCCAGCGGCCAGGGCCTTCACCCCGACGAAAAACTGTTTTTT.

The chain carries TRBV9 and TRBJ1-3, with D uncertain. This CDR3 spans 14 amino acids. Germline lookup yields CDR1 SGDLS and CDR2 YYNGEE. V was clipped by 0 bases and J by 4 bases, with 8 bases between them. CDR3 DNA: TGTGCCAGCAGCGTAGAGGAGCGGGGAAACACCATATATTTT. This codes for CASSVEERGNTIYF. Drawing the rest from reference TRBV9 and TRBJ1-3, the complete variable domain is DSGVTQTPKHLITATGQRVTLRCSPRSGDLSVYWYQQSLDQGLQFLIQYYNGEERAKGNILERFSAQQFPDLHSELNLSSLELGDSALYFCASSVEERGNTIYFGEGSWLTVV.

The CDR3 loop reads CASSTGLAGYEQYF. The CDR3 coding sequence is TGTGCCAGCTCCACGGGACTAGCGGGATACGAGCAGTACTTC. This sequence joins TRBV6-6 and TRBJ2-5, with 13 nucleotides matching TRBD2. The last part of the DNA fits TRBJ2-7 better; the J call may be wrong. CDR3 length: 14 amino acids. Germline V gene lookup returns CDR1 MNHNY and CDR2 SVGAGI (reference sequence).

This sequence joins TRBV5-1 and TRBJ2-7, with 8 positions matching TRBD2. This CDR3 comprises 15 residues. Germline assignment: CDR1 SGHRS and CDR2 YFSETQ. With 4 bases clipped from V and 3 bases from J, the junction kept 9 bases outside the gene matches. The CDR3 is CASSPTAGASYEQYF. The CDR3 DNA reads as TGCGCCAGCAGCCCAACAGCGGGAGCTAGCTACGAGCAGTACTTC.

V usage is TRBV10-3 and J usage is TRBJ2-7; 9 positions match TRBD1. This CDR3 comprises 15 residues. J gave up 3 bases and V 3 bases, and 6 bases lay outside the gene matches. In germline, CDR1 is ENHRY, CDR2 SYGVKD. The CDR3 is CAISEFDRGIYEQYF. CDR3 in DNA: TGTGCCATCAGTGAATTTGACAGGGGGATCTACGAGCAGTACTTC.

The chain is built from TRBV5-8 and TRBJ1-2, with a possible D match to TRBD1 (5 bases). Germline V CDR1 and CDR2: SGHTS, YDEGEE. This CDR3 contains 15 residues. Deletions cut 4 bases from V and 6 bases from J, with 19 bases between. CDR3: CASSQDHRGIHGYTF. In DNA, the CDR3 is TGTGCCAGCAGCCAAGATCACCGGGGGATTCATGGCTACACCTTC.

The J gene is TRBJ2-5, the V gene TRBV7-7, with D possibly matching TRBD2 (6 bases). Germline V gene data show CDR1 as SSHAT and CDR2 as FNYEAQ (reference sequence). This CDR3 comprises 12 residues. As DNA, the CDR3 is TGTGCTAGCGGAGACCCCGAAGAGACCCAGTACTTC. Translating gives CASGDPEETQYF. Using reference TRBV7-7 and TRBJ2-5 for the parts outside the CDR3, the full variable domain is GAGVSQSPRYKVTKRGQDVTLRCDPISSHATLYWYQQALGQGPEFLTYFNYEAQPDKSGLPSDRFSAERPEGSISTLTIQRTEQRDSAMYRCASGDPEETQYFGPGTRLLVL.

The CDR3 DNA follows: TGTGCCAGCAGCGTAGGAGGTCAGGGTGAAGCTTTCTTT. Translating gives CASSVGGQGEAFF. The V gene is TRBV9, the J gene TRBJ1-1; D is perhaps TRBD1 (5 bases). CDR3 size: 13 residues. Trimming pared 0 bases from V and 7 bases from J, leaving 10 bases between. Germline assignment: CDR1 SGDLS and CDR2 YYNGEE.

This clone was observed a handful of times. The gene calls are TRBV11-2 and TRBJ2-1, with 8 bases matching TRBD2. Looked up from germline, CDR1 is SGHAT and CDR2 is FQNNGV. The trim removed 4 bases at V and 7 bases at J, leaving 6 bases unmatched. The CDR3 loop spans 14 amino acids. CDR3 in DNA: TGTGCCAGCAGCTACGTACTAGCGGTGAATGAGCAGTTCTTC. It translates to CASSYVLAVNEQFF.

The chain recombines TRBV7-2 with TRBJ2-1; unclear D gene. The CDR3 covers 16 residues. Per germline, CDR1 SGHTA and CDR2 FQGNSA. Trimming removed 2 bases from V and 0 bases from J, with 11 bases in between. The CDR3 DNA follows: TGTGCCAGCAGCTTACGGGTCTCGAGCTCCTACAATGAGCAGTTCTTC. Amino acid sequence: CASSLRVSSSYNEQFF.

This clone occurred a few times. V gene TRBV5-1 combines with J gene TRBJ1-5; 9 bases align to TRBD1. The germline gives CDR1 SGHRS, CDR2 YFSETQ. The CDR3 is 14 amino acids. After removal of 4 bases from V and 5 bases from J, the junction contained 4 bases not matched to a gene. CDR3 sequence reads: CASSVGQGDQPQHF. DNA of the CDR3: TGCGCCAGCAGCGTGGGACAGGGCGATCAGCCCCAGCATTTT.

Note on this clone: A read error is likely, as this CDR3 ends without the conserved phenylalanine or tryptophan. This rearrangement joins TRBV18 to TRBJ1-1; maybe TRBD1 (6 bases). Germline V gene sequence: CDR1 KGHSH, CDR2 LQKENI. Trimming took 6 bases from V and 5 from J, leaving 16 bases between them. The CDR3 extends over 14 amino acids. In nucleotides, the CDR3 is TGTGCCAGCTCCACTAAACAGGGAGATACTGAAGCTTTCCTT. Protein: CASSTKQGDTEAFL.

Here the CDR3 reads CASSTGTALNQPQHF. The CDR3 nucleotides are TGTGCCAGCAGCACCGGGACAGCCTTAAATCAGCCCCAGCATTTT. The rearrangement joins TRBV28 to TRBJ1-5; TRBD1 aligns across 7 bases. Per the germline V gene, CDR1 is MDHEN and CDR2 is SYDVKM. The CDR3 loop spans 15 amino acids. The V and J ends lost 6 bases and 4 bases, in that order; junction bases with no gene match: 9.

J is TRBJ1-5 and V is TRBV28; 8 bases align to TRBD1. Germline CDR1 and CDR2: MDHEN and SYDVKM. The trim removed 4 bases at V and 6 bases at J, leaving 8 bases unmatched. CDR3 length: 15 amino acids. Here the CDR3 DNA reads TGTGCCAGCAGTTCGACAGGGGTTATTGGTCAGCCCCAGCATTTT. Encoded protein: CASSSTGVIGQPQHF.